These T cell receptor beta chains were read from a single sample in a study of blood T cell repertoires in COVID-19. Profiling relied on immunoSEQ multiplex PCR, and the TCRdb table lists in-frame clones only, not all of them. The sample lists some 98,000 clones, 82% seen once, with about 10% in the top ten. The sample taken for sequencing was peripheral blood. The receptors come from an older man with acute or convalescent COVID-19. Each CDR3 is given with its conserved first and last residue. A D gene is named only where the DNA matches it firmly. Rows may omit the clone size; those that give it use once, few, many or a size class.

j_gene: TRBJ2-7; v_gene: TRBV24-1; abundance: -; d_gene: TRBD1; CDR3aa: CATSDSIGTGMYEQYF; CDR3nt: TGTGCCACCAGTGACAGTATCGGGACAGGGATGTACGAGCAGTACTTC
j_gene: TRBJ1-2; v_gene: TRBV4-1; abundance: -; d_gene: -; CDR3aa: CASSQGVPGSFYGYTF; CDR3nt: TGCGCCAGCAGCCAAGGAGTACCAGGGTCGTTCTATGGCTACACCTTC
j_gene: TRBJ1-5; v_gene: TRBV27; abundance: few; d_gene: TRBD1; CDR3aa: CASSPRGQGSNQPQHF; CDR3nt: TGTGCCAGCAGCCCAAGGGGGCAGGGTAGCAATCAGCCCCAGCATTTT
j_gene: TRBJ2-1; v_gene: TRBV15; abundance: -; d_gene: TRBD2; CDR3aa: CATSSVGASGASSYNEQFF; CDR3nt: TGTGCCACCAGCAGCGTTGGGGCTAGCGGTGCCAGCTCCTACAATGAGCAGTTCTTC
j_gene: TRBJ2-3; v_gene: TRBV6-5; abundance: -; d_gene: TRBD1; CDR3aa: CASHRGISTDTQYF; CDR3nt: TGTGCCAGTCACAGGGGAATTAGCACAGATACGCAGTATTTT
j_gene: TRBJ1-1; v_gene: TRBV7-3; abundance: -; d_gene: TRBD1; CDR3aa: CASSSGQGRMNTEAFF; CDR3nt: TGTGCCAGCAGCTCGGGACAGGGGAGGATGAACACTGAAGCTTTCTTT
j_gene: TRBJ1-1; v_gene: TRBV19; abundance: -; d_gene: TRBD1; CDR3aa: CASSIRGRGNTEAFF; CDR3nt: TGTGCCAGTAGTATCAGGGGGCGCGGGAACACTGAAGCTTTCTTT
j_gene: TRBJ1-4; v_gene: TRBV27; abundance: few; d_gene: TRBD1; CDR3aa: CASSAAGQGDEKLFF; CDR3nt: TGTGCCAGCAGCGCCGCGGGACAGGGAGATGAAAAACTGTTTTTT
j_gene: TRBJ1-2; v_gene: TRBV19; abundance: -; d_gene: -; CDR3aa: CASISRDGLHYGYTF; CDR3nt: TGTGCCAGTATTTCAAGAGACGGACTTCACTATGGCTACACCTTC
j_gene: TRBJ2-3; v_gene: TRBV6-5; abundance: -; d_gene: TRBD2; CDR3aa: CASSLAGGVDTQYF; CDR3nt: TGTGCCAGCAGTCTAGCGGGAGGCGTGGATACGCAGTATTTT
j_gene: TRBJ2-3; v_gene: TRBV7-9; abundance: -; d_gene: -; CDR3aa: CASNPTGTTQYF; CDR3nt: TGTGCCAGCAACCCGACAGGAACCACGCAGTATTTT
j_gene: TRBJ1-5; v_gene: TRBV24-1; abundance: -; d_gene: -; CDR3aa: CATSDSGPNHQPQHF; CDR3nt: TGTGCCACCAGTGATTCTGGCCCAAACCATCAGCCCCAGCATTTT
j_gene: TRBJ2-1; v_gene: TRBV5-4; abundance: -; d_gene: TRBD2; CDR3aa: CASSLVAGGPVYNEQFF; CDR3nt: TGTGCCAGCAGCTTGGTGGCGGGAGGGCCCGTTTACAATGAGCAGTTCTTC
j_gene: TRBJ2-3; v_gene: TRBV29-1; abundance: -; d_gene: -; CDR3aa: CSVEDLVGSSDGTDTQYF; CDR3nt: TGCAGCGTTGAAGATCTGGTCGGGTCTAGCGACGGCACAGATACGCAGTATTTT
j_gene: TRBJ2-7; v_gene: TRBV5-1; abundance: -; d_gene: -; CDR3aa: CASSLELQRLGSGEQYF; CDR3nt: TGCGCCAGCAGCTTGGAGCTACAACGGCTAGGTTCCGGAGAGCAGTACTTC
j_gene: TRBJ1-4; v_gene: TRBV18; abundance: -; d_gene: -; CDR3aa: CASSTQRATNEKLFF; CDR3nt: TGTGCCAGCTCAACCCAGAGGGCGACTAATGAAAAACTGTTTTTT
j_gene: TRBJ1-4; v_gene: TRBV19; abundance: -; d_gene: -; CDR3aa: CASSIGGTATNEKLFF; CDR3nt: TGTGCCAGTAGTATCGGGGGGACTGCAACTAATGAAAAACTGTTTTTT
j_gene: TRBJ2-3; v_gene: TRBV5-1; abundance: -; d_gene: TRBD2; CDR3aa: CASSIGLADTQYF; CDR3nt: TGCGCCAGCAGCATTGGACTAGCAGATACGCAGTATTTT
j_gene: TRBJ1-2; v_gene: TRBV25-1; abundance: -; d_gene: TRBD1; CDR3aa: CASSRAGTGAPYGYTF; CDR3nt: TGTGCCAGCAGCCGAGCCGGGACAGGGGCTCCTTATGGCTACACCTTC
j_gene: TRBJ2-5; v_gene: TRBV7-9; abundance: -; d_gene: -; CDR3aa: CASSQDGQETQYF; CDR3nt: TGTGCCAGCAGCCAAGACGGGCAAGAGACCCAGTACTTC
j_gene: TRBJ1-5; v_gene: TRBV18; abundance: -; d_gene: -; CDR3aa: CASSPLEAQNSNQPQHF; CDR3nt: TGTGCCAGCTCACCACTAGAAGCGCAGAATAGCAATCAGCCCCAGCATTTT
j_gene: TRBJ2-7; v_gene: TRBV15; abundance: few; d_gene: -; CDR3aa: CATSRDLASYEQYF; CDR3nt: TGTGCCACCAGCAGAGATTTGGCCTCCTACGAGCAGTACTTC
j_gene: TRBJ1-5; v_gene: TRBV19; abundance: few; d_gene: -; CDR3aa: CASSFRQGNQPQHF; CDR3nt: TGTGCCAGTAGTTTTCGACAGGGCAATCAGCCCCAGCATTTT
j_gene: TRBJ2-4; v_gene: TRBV5-1; abundance: -; d_gene: -; CDR3aa: CASSPGLSSVENIQYF; CDR3nt: TGCGCCAGCAGCCCCGGACTCAGTAGCGTTGAAAATATTCAGTACTTC
j_gene: TRBJ2-5; v_gene: TRBV30; abundance: -; d_gene: -; CDR3aa: CAWGEETQYF; CDR3nt: TGTGCCTGGGGGGAGGAGACCCAGTACTTC
j_gene: TRBJ1-2; v_gene: TRBV6-5; abundance: -; d_gene: -; CDR3aa: CASLVSVGYGYTF; CDR3nt: TGTGCCAGTTTAGTTTCTGTTGGCTATGGCTACACCTTC
j_gene: TRBJ2-3; v_gene: TRBV13; abundance: -; d_gene: TRBD2; CDR3aa: CASRPAGLAGGSDTQYF; CDR3nt: TGTGCCAGCAGACCTGCAGGCCTAGCGGGGGGCTCAGATACGCAGTATTTT
j_gene: TRBJ2-1; v_gene: TRBV3-1/TRBV3-2; abundance: -; d_gene: -; CDR3aa: CASSSRKSSSYNEQFF; CDR3nt: TGTGCCAGCAGCTCCCGCAAGTCTAGCTCCTACAATGAGCAGTTCTTC
j_gene: TRBJ1-2; v_gene: TRBV7-2; abundance: -; d_gene: TRBD1; CDR3aa: CASSPTGTVYGYTF; CDR3nt: TGTGCCAGCAGCCCGACTGGGACAGTCTATGGCTACACCTTC
j_gene: TRBJ2-2; v_gene: TRBV5-5; abundance: -; d_gene: -; CDR3aa: CASTPSGNTGELFF; CDR3nt: TGTGCCAGCACCCCGTCAGGGAACACCGGGGAGCTGTTTTTT
j_gene: TRBJ2-1; v_gene: TRBV6-1; abundance: -; d_gene: TRBD2; CDR3aa: CASSDGLADTNEQFF; CDR3nt: TGTGCCAGCAGTGACGGACTAGCGGACACCAATGAGCAGTTCTTC
j_gene: TRBJ2-7; v_gene: TRBV10-3; abundance: once; d_gene: TRBD2; CDR3aa: CAIQGASGRANYEQYF; CDR3nt: TGTGCCATCCAGGGGGCTAGCGGGAGGGCCAACTACGAGCAGTACTTC
j_gene: TRBJ2-1; v_gene: TRBV4-3; abundance: -; d_gene: TRBD2; CDR3aa: CASSRTSGYSSSYNEQFF; CDR3nt: TGCGCCAGCAGCCGGACTAGCGGATACTCCAGCTCCTACAATGAGCAGTTCTTC
j_gene: TRBJ2-2; v_gene: TRBV29-1; abundance: -; d_gene: TRBD1; CDR3aa: CSVEHRGAGELFF; CDR3nt: TGCAGCGTTGAGCACAGGGGGGCCGGGGAGCTGTTTTTT
j_gene: TRBJ2-2; v_gene: TRBV6-6; abundance: -; d_gene: -; CDR3aa: CASLSTGELFF; CDR3nt: TGTGCCAGCCTTTCCACCGGGGAGCTGTTTTTT
j_gene: TRBJ2-2; v_gene: TRBV2; abundance: many; d_gene: TRBD2; CDR3aa: CASSEGTSASGELFF; CDR3nt: TGTGCCAGCAGTGAGGGGACTAGTGCTTCCGGGGAGCTGTTTTTT
j_gene: TRBJ2-5; v_gene: TRBV30; abundance: -; d_gene: -; CDR3aa: CAWSMDRTQYF; CDR3nt: TGTGCCTGGAGTATGGACAGAACCCAGTACTTC
j_gene: TRBJ1-1; v_gene: TRBV7-8; abundance: -; d_gene: -; CDR3aa: CASSPTRGRGTEAFF; CDR3nt: TGTGCCAGCAGCCCAACTAGAGGCCGGGGAACTGAAGCTTTCTTT
j_gene: TRBJ1-2; v_gene: TRBV30; abundance: once; d_gene: -; CDR3aa: CAWSVAGNYYGYTF; CDR3nt: TGTGCCTGGAGTGTGGCAGGGAACTACTATGGCTACACCTTC
j_gene: TRBJ1-4; v_gene: TRBV5-1; abundance: -; d_gene: -; CDR3aa: CASSLQAENEKLFF; CDR3nt: TGCGCCAGCAGCTTACAGGCCGAAAATGAAAAACTGTTTTTT
j_gene: TRBJ1-1; v_gene: TRBV14; abundance: -; d_gene: TRBD1; CDR3aa: CASSRGRQGIPEAFF; CDR3nt: TGTGCCAGCAGCCGCGGTAGACAGGGAATACCTGAAGCTTTCTTT
j_gene: TRBJ2-7; v_gene: TRBV28; abundance: -; d_gene: -; CDR3aa: CASSLAGGKEQYF; CDR3nt: TGTGCCAGCAGTTTAGCAGGCGGGAAAGAGCAGTACTTC
j_gene: TRBJ2-4; v_gene: TRBV18; abundance: -; d_gene: -; CDR3aa: CASSPGNIQYF; CDR3nt: TGTGCCAGCTCACCCGGAAACATTCAGTACTTC
j_gene: TRBJ1-1; v_gene: TRBV7-2; abundance: -; d_gene: -; CDR3aa: CASSSTLRGRSSEAFF; CDR3nt: TGTGCCAGCAGCTCCACTCTTCGGGGTCGGAGCTCTGAAGCTTTCTTT
j_gene: TRBJ2-7; v_gene: TRBV4-1; abundance: once; d_gene: TRBD2; CDR3aa: CASSQNSIGLVRGEQYF; CDR3nt: TGCGCCAGCAGCCAAAACTCGATCGGACTAGTAAGAGGCGAGCAGTACTTC
j_gene: TRBJ2-5; v_gene: TRBV5-1; abundance: once; d_gene: -; CDR3aa: CASSMTMAREKETQYF; CDR3nt: TGCGCCAGCAGCATGACCATGGCTAGAGAAAAAGAGACCCAGTACTTC
j_gene: TRBJ2-7; v_gene: TRBV13; abundance: few; d_gene: TRBD2; CDR3aa: CASSPGTSGGLEQYF; CDR3nt: TGTGCCAGCAGCCCTGGGACTAGCGGGGGCCTAGAGCAGTACTTC
j_gene: TRBJ1-5; v_gene: TRBV9; abundance: -; d_gene: -; CDR3aa: CASGGSDQPQHF; CDR3nt: TGTGCCAGCGGGGGGTCGGATCAGCCCCAGCATTTT
j_gene: TRBJ1-2; v_gene: TRBV28; abundance: -; d_gene: -; CDR3aa: CASRGGGTSNYGYTF; CDR3nt: TGTGCCAGCAGAGGGGGGGGGACGTCTAACTATGGCTACACCTTC
j_gene: TRBJ1-2; v_gene: TRBV5-6; abundance: once; d_gene: TRBD1; CDR3aa: CASSLRTGENF; CDR3nt: TGTGCCAGCAGCTTGAGGACAGGGGAGAACTTC
j_gene: TRBJ1-2; v_gene: TRBV20-1; abundance: few; d_gene: -; CDR3aa: CSASSTGLNYGYTF; CDR3nt: TGCAGTGCTAGTAGTACAGGACTAAACTATGGCTACACCTTC
j_gene: TRBJ2-3; v_gene: TRBV18; abundance: once; d_gene: TRBD1; CDR3aa: CASSPLVRDRGYTDTQYF; CDR3nt: TGTGCCAGCTCACCACTCGTTCGAGACAGGGGTTACACAGATACGCAGTATTTT
j_gene: TRBJ2-1; v_gene: TRBV29-1; abundance: few; d_gene: TRBD1; CDR3aa: CSGGDRALNEQFF; CDR3nt: TGCAGCGGGGGAGACAGGGCACTCAATGAGCAGTTCTTC
j_gene: TRBJ2-7; v_gene: TRBV5-8; abundance: -; d_gene: TRBD2; CDR3aa: CASSRGLVKEQYF; CDR3nt: TGTGCCAGCAGCCGGGGACTAGTTAAAGAGCAGTACTTC
j_gene: TRBJ1-2; v_gene: TRBV6-1; abundance: -; d_gene: -; CDR3aa: CASSENGRLGGGGYTF; CDR3nt: TGTGCCAGCAGTGAAAATGGAAGATTAGGTGGGGGCGGCTACACCTTC
j_gene: TRBJ1-2; v_gene: TRBV24-1; abundance: -; d_gene: -; CDR3aa: CATSDLGRGYTF; CDR3nt: TGTGCCACCAGTGATTTGGGGAGAGGCTACACCTTC
j_gene: TRBJ2-5; v_gene: TRBV5-1; abundance: -; d_gene: -; CDR3aa: CASSNNQETQYF; CDR3nt: TGCGCCAGCAGCAACAATCAAGAGACCCAGTACTTC
j_gene: TRBJ2-1; v_gene: TRBV24-1; abundance: -; d_gene: TRBD2; CDR3aa: CATSPGLTYNGQFF; CDR3nt: TGTGCCACCAGTCCGGGACTAACCTACAATGGGCAGTTCTTC